Detailed here is one T cell receptor (beta chain). This clone turned up a few times. What antigen it recognizes has not been identified. Within one base of it there is no much larger clone, and no base qualities were kept. The CDR3 numbers 18 residues from cysteine through phenylalanine. Only the CDR3 part of the read is kept: 54 bases, read in frame from the first base. CDR1 and CDR2 were assigned from the germline V gene as SGHTA and FQGNSA. V is cut back by 5 bases and J by 0 bases, with 11 bases in the junction unmatched. The sample belongs to a study of beta chain features in type 1 diabetes (dated by TCRdb to 2017 to 2018). Turning to the overall study: No differences in mean age, gender distribution, total cell number or subset yield were found between patients and healthy donors. A total of about 110,000,000 sorted cells were examined across all samples, and a strong correlation was observed between cell number per subset and RNA yield. In the study, recently diagnosed type 1 diabetes patients and matched healthy donors were compared on the TCRB repertoires of their sorted circulating CD4+ T cell subsets. Regulatory and stem cell-like memory subsets were obtained from only 8 patients and about 8 healthy donors, while naive and central memory subsets were obtained from all 30 or so donors. Points the paper makes about the study in general: Type 1 diabetes patients showed a moderate but significant shortening of TCRB CDR3 length in all four CD4+ subsets. Because the HLA sub-analyses included only small numbers of individuals, any influence of HLA type on TCRB rearrangement was left unresolved. Naive, central memory and regulatory TCRB repertoires appeared to be more similar among patients than among healthy donors. PCR might favor shorter templates, but patient and control samples were amplified and corrected together, so any skew would affect both groups equally. At VDJ recombination sites, patients with type 1 diabetes made fewer insertions and deleted more nucleotides, a pattern implying thymic rearrangement abnormalities. Because cDNA was sequenced instead of genomic DNA, highly expressing activated cells could be over-represented, though the groups showed no difference in activation or CD3 levels.

All of the isolated RNA was reverse transcribed with the High Capacity cDNA Reverse Transcription Kit, so expressed TCRB transcripts were sequenced. Naive, central memory and regulatory T cell samples underwent deep immunoSEQ sequencing, averaging about 3.57 million total reads per sample. After sorted cells were lysed in RLT buffer, RNA was extracted with DNase-treated RNeasy Micro or Mini kits, with the choice depending on cell number. Each cell subset was processed separately to prevent cross-contamination, with patient and healthy donor samples processed together. The immunoSEQ multiplex PCR was used to amplify TCRB sequences from cDNA, yielding 87-bp fragments that span the CDR3 region. Amplicons were sequenced on the Illumina HiSeq platform. In the paper's pipeline: PCR bias was corrected computationally using synthetic template baselines, and reads within Hamming distance 2 were collapsed, with unmergeable singletons discarded. Reads were aligned to IMGT to assign V, D and J genes, CDR3 length, and insertions or deletions at six rearrangement sites. Clonotype counts were normalized to sorted cell number within each subset before computing true diversity and Gini coefficients with the tcR R package. Repertoire sharing was quantified using the overlap coefficient calculated on TCRB nucleotide sequences. TCRdb retrieved this table from immuneACCESS and kept in-frame rearrangements only. Not all clones are present; in checked studies, unresolved V genes account for under half, and no reason is known for the remainder. V and J calls and clone size are those listed in that table; D and trimming were worked out from the DNA. Here the sample has roughly 400,000 clones; around 9.6% occur a single time. The top ten hold about 0.63% of the sample.

From each donor, a single peripheral blood sample of about 100 mL on average was drawn into heparinised tubes. A BD FACSAria II and a panel including CD45RO, CCR7, CD25, CD127, CD95 and CD27 were used to sort naive, central memory, regulatory and stem cell-like memory CD4+ T cells. Every sorted population had a purity above 95%. PBMCs were isolated immediately by Lymphoprep density gradient centrifugation and stained directly without culture. So that batch effects would be minimized, each experiment stained and sorted samples in pairs, pairing one healthy donor with one patient. The material sequenced was central memory CD4+ T cells from blood. In this chain, TRBV7-2 is recombined with TRBJ2-1; 9 nucleotides in the junction match TRBD2. The source of this sequence is a man aged 25-45 years with type 1 diabetes. The CDR3 region reads CASSPKGGLALSYNEQFF. At the DNA level, the sequence is TGTGCCAGCAGCCCAAAAGGGGGACTAGCCCTCTCCTACAATGAGCAGTTCTTC.